This T cell receptor (beta chain) stems from a study of T cells after posttransplantation cyclophosphamide. Germline assignment: CDR1 MDHEN and CDR2 SYDVKM. V was pared by 8 bases and J by 4 bases, with 21 bases between. This CDR3 is built from 16 residues. Findings and limits, study-wide: TRB overlap between skin or GI tissue T cells and blood was limited.

As for this clone: Its antigen is not identified.

Repertoires were generated with immunoSEQ multiplex PCR, while TCRdb's copy carries only in-frame clones and drops some. Among under 75,000 clones listed, 90% to 95% were seen once. The rearrangement uses TRBV28 and TRBJ1-3; a weak D match, TRBD1 (5 bases). Sequenced material: PBMCs. The receptor comes from a woman in her twenties or thirties in good health and a related stem cell transplant donor. The CDR3 spells CASSTPWGGSGNTIYF. The CDR3 DNA reads TGTGCCAGCTCAACACCTTGGGGGGGATCAGGAAACACCATATATTTT.